This T cell receptor (beta chain) comes out of a study of blood T cell repertoires in COVID-19. Overall study context: Collection of acute and convalescent COVID-19 samples took place in the United States, Italy and Spain. PBMCs, B-cell-depleted T cells, or T cells provided the cDNA or gDNA that made up the material.

This clone appeared a single time. As originally analysed: Cell counts per sample came from amplifying reference gene primers. Here immunoSEQ multiplex PCR was the method, and the copy in TCRdb shows in-frame clones only, minus some. For V, J and clone size, that table is used; D and trimming come from the DNA. The data contain about 100,000 clones, about 79% of them seen just once; the ten biggest clones take up approximately 3.3%. Germline lookup yields CDR1 LGHDT and CDR2 YNNKEL (reference sequence). Losses at the gene ends were 11 bases for V and 4 bases for J; bases not matched to a gene: 8. The CDR3 spans 13 residues.

Sequenced material: peripheral blood. The receptor comes from an elderly woman with active or convalescent COVID-19. The chain carries TRBV3-1 (or the pseudogene TRBV3-2) and TRBJ1-2; 9 nucleotides agree with TRBD1. The DNA of the CDR3 is TGTGCCGCGGGACAGGGCTTCGGCTATGGCTACACCTTC. Translation gives CAAGQGFGYGYTF.